This entry lists 31 T cell receptor beta chains sequenced from one sample in a study of early T cells in non-severe SARS-CoV-2 infection. TCRdb re-called the 5' RACE reads through MiXCR, storing one row per CDR3 protein. The sample comprises 85,000 to 100,000 distinct CDR3 sequences, roughly 17% of which are singletons, and around 4.9% rests with the top ten. Sample: whole blood, taken at baseline. Source of these receptors: an adult who was a healthcare worker with PCR-confirmed SARS-CoV-2 infection or an uninfected control (not recorded which).

The chain joins TRBV6-6 to TRBJ1-2; TRBD1 is a possible D gene (6 bases). The CDR3 is 13 amino acids. The germline V gene encodes CDR1 MNHNY and CDR2 SVGAGI (reference sequence). Trimming shortened V by 6 bases and J by 5 bases, and 13 bases separated the two germline ends. The CDR3 DNA reads as TGTGCCAGCAGCTGGGACACATTTTATGGCTACACCTTC. Protein: CASSWDTFYGYTF.

V and J are TRBV7-8 and TRBJ2-3, with 8 bases fitting TRBD2. The V gene's germline CDR1 is SGHVS and CDR2 FQNEAQ. The trim removed 4 bases at V and 2 bases at J, leaving 8 bases unmatched. This CDR3 contains 16 residues. CDR3 residues: CASSSPGRAHTDTQYF. Written as DNA, the CDR3 is TGTGCCAGCAGCTCCCCCGGGAGGGCCCACACAGATACGCAGTATTTT.

The chain carries TRBV18 and TRBJ1-4; no clear D gene. V was cut by 8 bases and J by 3 bases, with 10 bases left in between. Germline values: CDR1 KGHSH, CDR2 LQKENI. The CDR3 totals 13 residues. The CDR3 loop is CASARGPNEKLFF. CDR3 sequence (DNA): TGTGCCAGCGCCCGAGGGCCTAATGAAAAACTGTTTTTT.

The chain's CDR3 is CASSPEGNEQFF. DNA for the CDR3: TGTGCCAGCAGCCCTGAGGGCAATGAGCAGTTCTTC. The chain uses TRBV11-2 and TRBJ2-1; D is possibly TRBD2 (5 bases). The CDR3 is 12 residues long. Between the trimmed V and J ends, which lost 5 bases and 6 bases, there was a span of 8 bases. CDR1 and CDR2 (germline): SGHAT, FQNNGV.

This clonotype was seen a handful of times. The chain joins TRBV12-3 or TRBV12-4 to TRBJ2-1; 12 bases map to TRBD2. V lost 5 bases to trimming and J lost 9 bases; unmatched junction nucleotides: 8. The CDR3 contains 15 residues. CDR3 in DNA: TGTGCCAGCAGTATCAGACTAGCGGGAGTAGGTGAGCAGTTCTTC. Protein: CASSIRLAGVGEQFF.

This clonotype was recorded at least ten times. The rearrangement joins TRBV7-6 to TRBJ1-6; TRBD1 is a possible D gene (5 bases). The CDR3 covers 15 residues. Germline-derived CDR1 and CDR2 are SGHVS and FNYEAQ. The V end lost 2 bases, the J end lost 1 base, and 6 bases lay between the germline ends. The CDR3 sequence is CASSLRGSYNSPLHF. The CDR3 nucleotides read TGTGCCAGCAGCTTAAGGGGTTCCTATAATTCACCCCTCCACTTT.

This clonotype came up a few times. This chain links TRBV12-3 or TRBV12-4 with TRBJ2-3; no reliable D call. This CDR3 region has 17 residues. V lost 5 bases, J lost 3 bases, and 21 bases lay in between. The CDR3 region is CASSQKLGRKRTDTQYF. The CDR3 nucleotides read TGTGCCAGCAGTCAGAAGCTCGGCCGAAAAAGAACAGATACGCAGTATTTT.

This clonotype was observed a few times. V and J are TRBV10-3 and TRBJ2-1; D uncertain. CDR1 is ENHRY, CDR2 SYGVKD, per germline. There are 13 residues in the CDR3. Trimming took 9 bases from V and 2 from J, leaving 11 bases between them. The CDR3 is CAISRSTYNEQFF. The CDR3 DNA is TGTGCCATTTCTCGTTCAACCTACAATGAGCAGTTCTTC.

There are many counts of this clonotype. The genes are TRBV27 and TRBJ1-1; D ambiguous. V was cut by 5 bases and J by 0 bases, with 10 bases left in between. This CDR3 is 14 amino acids long. Germline V gives CDR1 MNHEY, CDR2 SMNVEV (reference sequence). The CDR3 region has the DNA TGTGCCAGCAGTGAGACACCTTTGAACACTGAAGCTTTCTTT. It specifies CASSETPLNTEAFF.

The chain is built from TRBV7-6 and TRBJ2-7; D call uncertain. The germline V and J ends were trimmed by 6 bases and 1 base, with 13 bases remaining between them. In germline, CDR1 is SGHVS, CDR2 FNYEAQ. This CDR3 is 14 amino acids long. The CDR3 is CASRPTQLSYEQYF. CDR3 nucleotide sequence: TGTGCCAGCAGACCCACGCAGCTTTCCTACGAGCAGTACTTC.

The V and J genes are TRBV11-2 and TRBJ2-3, with TRBD2 as a possible D gene (5 bases). CDR3 length: 15 residues. The germline V and J ends were trimmed by 1 base and 1 base, with 9 bases remaining between them. Germline V gives CDR1 SGHAT, CDR2 FQNNGV. Here the CDR3 DNA reads TGTGCCAGCAGCTTAGTTCCCGGGGGCACAGATACGCAGTATTTT. Encoded protein: CASSLVPGGTDTQYF. The variable domain in full, completed from reference TRBV11-2 and TRBJ2-3, reads EAGVAQSPRYKIIEKRQSVAFWCNPISGHATLYWYQQILGQGPKLLIQFQNNGVVDDSQLPKDRFSAERLKGVDSTLKIQPAKLEDSAVYLCASSLVPGGTDTQYFGPGTRLTVL.

The V gene is TRBV6-2 or TRBV6-3, the J gene TRBJ2-4; D may be TRBD2 (7 bases). Per the germline V gene, CDR1 is MNHEY and CDR2 is SVGEGT. This CDR3 comprises 11 residues. Trimming removed 6 bases at V and 13 bases at J, with 13 bases between. In nucleotides, the CDR3 is TGTGCCAGCAGGTGGGGGGGGCGCCAGTACTTC. Translation gives CASRWGGRQYF.

The J gene is TRBJ1-6, the V gene TRBV29-1, with D possibly TRBD1 on 6 matching bases. The V gene lost 2 bases and the J gene lost 9 bases, with 14 bases spanning the gap. This CDR3 spans 14 amino acids. Germline V gene sequence: CDR1 SQVTM, CDR2 ANQGSEA. Here the CDR3 reads CSVESGGRGSPLHF. CDR3 coding DNA: TGCAGCGTTGAAAGTGGGGGGCGCGGTTCACCCCTCCACTTT. The variable domain in full, completed from reference TRBV29-1 and TRBJ1-6, reads SAVISQKPSRDICQRGTSLTIQCQVDSQVTMMFWYRQQPGQSLTLIATANQGSEATYESGFVIDKFPISRPNLTFSTLTVSNMSPEDSSIYLCSVESGGRGSPLHFGNGTRLTVT.

The gene calls are TRBV6-1 and TRBJ2-3; D not resolved. Trimming left V 7 bases short and J 1 base short, with 9 bases between. Germline CDR1 is MNHNS and CDR2 is SASEGT. The CDR3 loop spans 13 amino acids. In nucleotides, the CDR3 is TGTGCCAGCACAGCGCCAGGCACAGATACGCAGTATTTT. Its protein is CASTAPGTDTQYF.

V and J are TRBV9 and TRBJ2-3; D call uncertain. Trimming removed 3 bases at V and 2 bases at J, with 4 bases between. The CDR3 runs 12 residues. CDR1 and CDR2 (germline): SGDLS, YYNGEE. CDR3 DNA sequence: TGTGCCAGCAGCGCCTTCACAGATACGCAGTATTTT. Translating gives CASSAFTDTQYF.

Only a few counts were recorded for this clonotype. V is TRBV2 and J is TRBJ1-5; D is perhaps TRBD1 (6 bases). V was trimmed by 5 bases and J by 0 bases, leaving 17 bases between them. CDR1 SNHLY and CDR2 FYNNEI come from the germline V gene. The CDR3 sequence is 17 residues long. Here the CDR3 DNA reads TGTGCCAGCAGTCCACAGGGAGGGTCGCGTAGCAATCAGCCCCAGCATTTT. This codes for CASSPQGGSRSNQPQHF.

The chain joins TRBV4-1 to TRBJ2-5, with D uncertain. Trimming took 4 bases from V and 2 from J, leaving 17 bases between them. Germline lookup yields CDR1 MGHRA and CDR2 YSYEKL. This CDR3 is built from 16 residues. CDR3 sequence reads: CASSRLLVRGQETQYF. In nucleotides, the CDR3 is TGCGCCAGCAGCCGACTTCTGGTTAGAGGACAAGAGACCCAGTACTTC.

This clonotype was observed a few times. J is TRBJ1-2 and V is TRBV28; D gene unclear. The germline V and J ends were trimmed by 11 bases and 8 bases, with 9 bases remaining between them. This CDR3 comprises 9 residues. Germline-derived CDR1 and CDR2 are MDHEN and SYDVKM. The CDR3, as DNA: TGTGCCGTGGGGAAGGGCTACACCTTC. Translated: CAVGKGYTF.

Many counts were recorded for this clonotype. V usage is TRBV9 and J usage is TRBJ2-1; weak D call: TRBD2 (6 bases). V was cut by 2 bases and J by 8 bases, with 14 bases left in between. This CDR3 region has 14 residues. Germline-derived CDR1 and CDR2 are SGDLS and YYNGEE. The DNA for the CDR3 is TGTGCCAGCAGCGTCCACACCAGGGACTATGAGCAGTTCTTC. Translating it yields CASSVHTRDYEQFF.

This clonotype came up a few times. The J gene is TRBJ2-7, the V gene TRBV18, with TRBD2 identical over 7 bases. J lost 5 bases, V lost 3 bases, and 10 bases had no gene match. Per germline, CDR1 KGHSH and CDR2 LQKENI. There are 15 residues in the CDR3. The CDR3 reads CASSPPGGSEDEQYF. As DNA, the CDR3 is TGTGCCAGCTCACCCCCGGGGGGTTCGGAGGACGAGCAGTACTTC.

The V call is TRBV6-6, the J call TRBJ2-5; D gene uncertain. This CDR3 has 11 residues. The ends were cut back, 6 bases at V and 4 bases at J, with 6 bases in the middle. Germline V gene sequence: CDR1 MNHNY, CDR2 SVGAGI (reference sequence). CDR3 in DNA: TGTGCCAGCAGGGAAAGAGAGACCCAGTACTTC. It is translated as CASRERETQYF.

The CDR3, as DNA: TGTGCCAGCGAAACTGGACGGGATAATGAAAAACTGTTTTTT. It encodes CASETGRDNEKLFF. J is TRBJ1-4 and V is TRBV7-8; D gene unclear. V was shortened by 8 bases and J by 4 bases, with 14 bases between the two germline ends. The CDR3 has 14 amino acids. Germline-derived CDR1 and CDR2 are SGHVS and FQNEAQ.

This clonotype was recorded only once. V usage is TRBV28 and J usage is TRBJ2-1; D might be TRBD2 (5 bases). The CDR3 has 15 amino acids. The V and J ends lost 4 bases and 3 bases respectively, with 13 bases between them. CDR1 MDHEN and CDR2 SYDVKM come from the germline V gene. The CDR3 loop reads CASSSSRANYNEQFF. CDR3 bases: TGTGCCAGCAGTTCATCGCGGGCGAACTACAATGAGCAGTTCTTC.

This rearrangement joins TRBV6-6 to TRBJ2-7; 8 nucleotides align to TRBD1. The length of the CDR3 is 14 residues. CDR1 MNHNY and CDR2 SVGAGI come from the germline V gene (reference sequence). The junction had 4 bases not matched to a gene; V was cut back by 2 bases and J by 4 bases. CDR3 bases: TGTGCCAGCAGTTACGACAGGGGAGGATACGAGCAGTACTTC. Amino acid sequence: CASSYDRGGYEQYF.

V and J are TRBV21-1 and TRBJ2-5; the DNA was not used to check the table's D call, TRBD1. TRBV21-1 is a pseudogene locus. The CDR3 length is 17 residues. The CDR3 is CASSKIRCGSREETQYF. CDR3 coding DNA: TGTGCCAGCAGCAAAATAAGATGTGGGAGCCGGGAAGAGACCCAGTACTTC.

This clonotype was detected only a few times. This rearrangement joins TRBV12-3 or TRBV12-4 to TRBJ1-5; TRBD1 aligns across 7 bases. The CDR3 loop spans 14 amino acids. Trimming took 5 bases from V and 1 from J; bases not matched to a gene: 2. CDR3: CASSLTGSNQPQHF. The DNA of the CDR3 is TGTGCCAGCAGTCTGACAGGGAGCAATCAGCCCCAGCATTTT.

Notes on this clonotype: A junction boundary mismatches the germline segment, possibly from a read error. This chain links TRBV6-1 with TRBJ2-1, with 11 bases fitting TRBD2. This CDR3 has 15 residues. Germline V gene data show CDR1 as MNHNS and CDR2 as SASEGT. CDR3 bases: TGTGCCAGCAGTGAGATAGCGGGAGGGCCCGAGGAAGGCCTCTTC. This codes for CASSEIAGGPEEGLF.

This clonotype was recorded many times. The genes are TRBV5-8 and TRBJ1-1; tentative D call: TRBD1 (5 bases). Germline CDR1 SGHTS, CDR2 YDEGEE. The length of the CDR3 is 14 residues. With 4 bases removed from V and 0 bases from J, the gap between germline ends came to 10 bases. As DNA, the CDR3 is TGTGCCAGCAGCGTGGCAGGGATGAACACTGAAGCTTTCTTT. Translated, it gives CASSVAGMNTEAFF.

This clonotype turned up a few times. The V call is TRBV5-8, the J call TRBJ1-5; D not resolved. The CDR3 is 13 amino acids. Germline values: CDR1 SGHTS, CDR2 YDEGEE. Trimming left V 2 bases short and J 4 bases short, with 7 bases between. CDR3 loop: CASSFSGNQPQHF. DNA for the CDR3: TGTGCCAGCAGCTTCTCGGGAAATCAGCCCCAGCATTTT.

The chain recombines TRBV15 with TRBJ1-1; tentative D call: TRBD1 (5 bases). With 1 base removed from V and 3 bases from J, the gap between germline ends came to 12 bases. The CDR3 is 15 amino acids. Germline-derived CDR1 and CDR2 are LNHNV and YYDKDF (reference sequence). CDR3 nucleotide sequence: TGTGCCACCAGCAGAGTACCCCCGGGGGACACTGAAGCTTTCTTT. Amino acids: CATSRVPPGDTEAFF.

This clonotype was picked up many times. This chain links TRBV7-9 with TRBJ1-1; D might be TRBD1 (5 bases). Germline CDR1 SEHNR, CDR2 FQNEAQ (reference sequence). This CDR3 comprises 14 residues. V shed 4 bases and J shed 7 bases, with 16 bases lying between them. Here the CDR3 reads CASSSTEGYNEAFF. The CDR3 DNA follows: TGTGCCAGCAGCTCGACCGAGGGGTACAATGAAGCTTTCTTT.